This T cell receptor (beta chain) emerged from a study of CD8+ T cells in alopecia areata. Whole-study results and caveats: Resident alphabeta T-cell populations of normal skin are likewise subject to sequencing in scalp samples.

Sample treatment: oral pan-JAK inhibitor, 5-10 mg twice daily. In alopecia areata patients, both lesional scalp punch biopsies and peripheral blood were collected. Turning to this clone: What it binds is unknown.

The authors extracted RNA and reverse transcribed it into cDNA as the sequencing template. Generated by immunoSEQ multiplex PCR, the TCRdb table keeps only in-frame clones and is missing some. The profile covers under 300,000 clones, with 60% appearing a single time and around 0.84% taken by the ten largest. After removal of 5 bases from V and 8 bases from J, the junction contained 2 bases not matched to a gene. The length of the CDR3 is 13 residues. Germline assignment: CDR1 ENHRY and CDR2 SYGVKD. The sequenced sample was CD4+ T cells sorted from blood, obtained between weeks 51 and 54, from a patient treated with tofacitinib. The TCR sequence derives from a human donor with alopecia areata. This chain connects TRBV10-3 to TRBJ2-1; 11 bases agree with TRBD2. In DNA, the CDR3 is TGTGCCATCAGTCGGGGACTAGCGGATGAGCAGTTCTTC. It translates to CAISRGLADEQFF.